A single sample gave rise to the 10 T cell receptor beta chains below, sequenced in a study of shared clonotypes between healthy human individuals. Naive CD8 cells lacked CD45RO and underwent positive selection for CCR7, leaving out terminally differentiated effector memory CD45RA+ cells. Here immunoSEQ multiplex PCR was the method, and the copy in TCRdb shows in-frame clones only, minus some. The table includes nearly 2 million clones, about 95% detected once. The sequenced material came from naive CD8+ T cells sorted from blood. These TCRs come from a man in his late teens or twenties in good health.

The chain combines TRBV19 with TRBJ1-2, with 10 nucleotides matching TRBD1. The CDR3 length is 14 residues. CDR1 is LNHDA, CDR2 SQIVND, per germline (reference sequence). The junction had 6 bases not matched to a gene; V was cut back by 8 bases and J by 3 bases. Here the CDR3 DNA reads TGTGCCAGTGTTGACAGGGGGCGCGACTATGGCTACACCTTC. This gives the protein CASVDRGRDYGYTF.

CDR3 bases: TGTGCCAGCAGCTTCGGACAGGAGCTCGGCTACGAGCAGTACTTC. Its protein product is CASSFGQELGYEQYF. This chain uses TRBV7-2 with TRBJ2-7; 7 bases map to TRBD1. The J segment lost 3 bases and the V segment lost 3 bases, leaving 8 bases of the junction unmatched. CDR1 is SGHTA and CDR2 is FQGNSA in the germline V gene. The CDR3 covers 15 residues.

Only one count was recorded for this clone. This chain uses TRBV19 with TRBJ1-1; tentatively, D is TRBD1 (5 bases). Germline lookup yields CDR1 LNHDA and CDR2 SQIVND (reference sequence). This CDR3 has 15 residues. Deletions cut 3 bases from V and 1 base from J, with 12 bases between. CDR3 nucleotides: TGTGCCAGTAGTATTTGGGGGGTTGAGAACACTGAAGCTTTCTTT. Translating gives CASSIWGVENTEAFF.

This sequence joins TRBV4-1 and TRBJ1-2; maybe TRBD1 (5 bases). This CDR3 is 11 amino acids long. Per the germline V gene, CDR1 is MGHRA and CDR2 is YSYEKL. Trimming left V 8 bases short and J 8 bases short, with 12 bases between. CDR3 amino acids: CASGGWEGYTF. CDR3 in DNA: TGCGCCAGCGGGGGTTGGGAGGGCTACACCTTC.

This chain uses TRBV10-2 with TRBJ2-1; 14 bases match TRBD2. The ends lost 6 bases at V and 10 bases at J; junction bases unmatched: 2. The germline V gene encodes CDR1 WSHSY and CDR2 SAAADI. There are 13 residues in the CDR3. The CDR3 loop is CASRGLAGAEQFF. In DNA, the CDR3 is TGCGCCAGCAGGGGACTAGCGGGGGCCGAGCAGTTCTTC.

The rearrangement links TRBV11-2 to TRBJ2-7; D tentatively fits TRBD1 or TRBD2 (5 bases each). Trimming cost V 5 bases and J 6 bases, with 23 bases left between them. Germline V CDR1 and CDR2: SGHAT, FQNNGV. The CDR3 has 16 residues. CDR3 sequence (DNA): TGTGCCAGCAGCCCCCCCGACAGTTCTTCTCGGGGCGAGCAGTACTTC. Protein product: CASSPPDSSSRGEQYF.

V usage is TRBV5-1 and J usage is TRBJ2-4; D is possibly TRBD2 (6 bases). V was cut by 0 bases and J by 7 bases, with 11 bases left in between. CDR3 length equals 14 residues. Per the germline V gene, CDR1 is SGHRS and CDR2 is YFSETQ. The CDR3 sequence: CASSLGDFTNIQYF. Written as DNA, the CDR3 is TGCGCCAGCAGCTTGGGGGACTTTACTAACATTCAGTACTTC.

The CDR3 loop reads CASSGGQGDDYEQYF. The CDR3 DNA sequence: TGTGCCAGCAGTGGGGGACAGGGGGATGACTACGAGCAGTACTTC. The chain employs TRBV27 and TRBJ2-7; 11 bases agree with TRBD1. This CDR3 has 15 residues. V lost 5 bases, J lost 3 bases, and 6 bases stayed unmatched. The V gene's germline CDR1 is MNHEY and CDR2 SMNVEV (reference sequence).

This chain links TRBV7-6 with TRBJ2-2; D is perhaps TRBD1 (6 bases). The CDR3 loop spans 16 amino acids. V lost 1 base to trimming and J lost 3 bases, with 12 bases between them. Germline V gene data show CDR1 as SGHVS and CDR2 as FNYEAQ. CDR3 coding DNA: TGTGCCAGCAGCTTAGGGCCCAGGGGCTACACCGGGGAGCTGTTTTTT. It codes for CASSLGPRGYTGELFF.

This chain uses TRBV7-9 with TRBJ2-2; 12 bases match TRBD2. J was trimmed by 3 bases and V by 5 bases; bases with no gene match: 4. This CDR3 has 16 residues. Per the germline V gene, CDR1 is SEHNR and CDR2 is FQNEAQ (reference sequence). In nucleotides, the CDR3 is TGTGCCAGCAGCCCTGGACTAGCGGGATACACCGGGGAGCTGTTTTTT. Translated, it gives CASSPGLAGYTGELFF.